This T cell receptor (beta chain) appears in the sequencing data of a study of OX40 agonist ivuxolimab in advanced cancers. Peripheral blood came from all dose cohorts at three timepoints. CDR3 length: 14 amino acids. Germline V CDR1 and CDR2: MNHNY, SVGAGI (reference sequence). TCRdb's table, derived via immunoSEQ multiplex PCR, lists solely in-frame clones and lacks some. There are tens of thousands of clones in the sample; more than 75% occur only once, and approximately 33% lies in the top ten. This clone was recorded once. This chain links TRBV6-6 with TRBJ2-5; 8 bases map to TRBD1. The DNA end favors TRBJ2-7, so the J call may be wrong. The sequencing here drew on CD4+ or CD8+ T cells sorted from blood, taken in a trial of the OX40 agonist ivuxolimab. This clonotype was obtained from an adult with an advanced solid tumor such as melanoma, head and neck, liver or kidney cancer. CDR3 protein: CASGYRGLRNEQYF. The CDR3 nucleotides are TGTGCCAGCGGGTACAGGGGGTTAAGGAACGAGCAGTACTTC.